The rows below give T cell receptor beta chains drawn from one sample of a study of cytomegalovirus exposure and HLA in healthy donors. Profiled with immunoSEQ multiplex PCR; TCRdb holds only in-frame clones, not every one. The sample consists of about 180,000 clones, roughly 85% of them appearing once. The sequencing input was PBMCs. Receptors originate from a woman between 40 and 50 years old in good health and CMV-seronegative. Both conserved end residues are part of each CDR3. D genes are given only for firm matches. Part of the rows lack a size; the others show once, few, many or a class for expanded clones.

d_call,v_call,clone_size,j_call,cdr3_nt,cdr3_aa
TRBD2,TRBV6-6,NA,TRBJ2-5,TGTGCCAGCAGTCGGATGGGGGAGGGGCCCGAGACCCAGTACTTC,CASSRMGEGPETQYF
TRBD1,TRBV9,NA,TRBJ1-3,TGTGCCAGCAGCGTAGACAGGGGGACTGGAAACACCATATATTTT,CASSVDRGTGNTIYF
TRBD1,TRBV6-5,NA,TRBJ1-2,TGTGCCAGCAGTTACGGGACAGGGACGAATGGCTACACCTTC,CASSYGTGTNGYTF
NA,TRBV28,NA,TRBJ1-5,TGTGCCAGCAGTAGCGTCCAGCCCCAGCATTTT,CASSSVQPQHF
NA,TRBV12-5,few,TRBJ2-7,TGTGCTAGTGGTTTGGTAATTTCCAGTTCCTACGAGCAGTACTTC,CASGLVISSSYEQYF
NA,TRBV5-8,few,TRBJ1-2,TGTGCCAGCAGCTGGATCCCAGGGGACGGCGGCTACACCTTC,CASSWIPGDGGYTF
TRBD2,TRBV28,NA,TRBJ2-7,TGTGCCAGCAGTTTAGAGGGACGAGCGGGAAACTTC,CASSLEGRAGNF
TRBD1,TRBV19,NA,TRBJ2-7,TGTGCCACCTCGGACAGGGGGCGTGAGCAGTACTTC,CATSDRGREQYF
NA,TRBV28,NA,TRBJ2-4,TGTGCCAGCAGTTCCGGCGGCCAGGGGGGTATTCAGTACTTC,CASSSGGQGGIQYF
TRBD1,TRBV5-1,NA,TRBJ2-2,TGCGCCAGCAGCACGCAGGGGGCCTCCGGGGAGCTGTTTTTT,CASSTQGASGELFF
NA,TRBV30,NA,TRBJ1-1,TGTGCCTGGAGTGTCCCCAGGGGAGAAGCTTTCTTT,CAWSVPRGEAFF
TRBD2,TRBV5-1,NA,TRBJ2-1,TGCGCCAGCAGCCACATGAGAAGCGGGAGGGATCCCTACAATGAGCAGTTCTTC,CASSHMRSGRDPYNEQFF
NA,TRBV19,NA,TRBJ2-5,TGTGCCAGTAGTATCACGGGACAAGAGACCCAGTACTTC,CASSITGQETQYF
NA,TRBV7-2,NA,TRBJ2-2,TGTGCCAGCAGGTCGAGGGCGACCCCCGGGGAGCTGTTTTTT,CASRSRATPGELFF
TRBD2,TRBV18,NA,TRBJ2-1,TGTGCCAGCTCCCTACCGGGAGGATGGGATGAGCAGTTCTTC,CASSLPGGWDEQFF
TRBD1,TRBV2,few,TRBJ2-5,TGTGCCAGCAGAGCGCCGGGACAGACGAACGGGACCCAGTACTTC,CASRAPGQTNGTQYF
TRBD1,TRBV29-1,NA,TRBJ2-7,TGCAGCGTACGTATCGGGACAGGGGTTAGTAACGAGCAGTACTTC,CSVRIGTGVSNEQYF
TRBD1,TRBV19,NA,TRBJ1-3,TGTGCCAGTAAGTCCGGACAGGGGCTAACGATCCCCGGAAACACCATATATTTT,CASKSGQGLTIPGNTIYF
TRBD2,TRBV2,once,TRBJ2-4,TGTGCCAGCAAAGGAGCGGGAGGTTCCAAAAACATTCAGTACTTC,CASKGAGGSKNIQYF
NA,TRBV5-6,NA,TRBJ2-3,TGTGCCAGCAGCTTTGAGGGGGGGGATACGCAGTATTTT,CASSFEGGDTQYF
NA,TRBV4-3,few,TRBJ2-7,TGCGCCAGCAGCCAAGGTCTGGGCGGGCAAAGCTCCTACGAGCAGTACTTC,CASSQGLGGQSSYEQYF
NA,TRBV14,NA,TRBJ1-4,TGTGCCAGCAGCCCGGGACTTGCAACTAATGAAAAACTGTTTTTT,CASSPGLATNEKLFF
TRBD1,TRBV6-5,NA,TRBJ2-7,TGTGCCAGCAGTGAACAGACAGGGACCCTCGAGCAGTACTTC,CASSEQTGTLEQYF
TRBD1,TRBV5-8,NA,TRBJ1-2,TGTGCCAGCAGCCGCGTGCAGGGGGCGCGTGGCTACACCTTC,CASSRVQGARGYTF
NA,TRBV18,NA,TRBJ2-7,TGTGCCAGCTCACTTGCCCGGTCCTCCTACGAGCAGTACTTC,CASSLARSSYEQYF
TRBD1,TRBV7-9,NA,TRBJ1-2,TGTGCCAGCAGCCCCACAGGGACAGACAACTATGGCTACACCTTC,CASSPTGTDNYGYTF
NA,TRBV6-5,NA,TRBJ2-7,TGTGCCAGCAGTAGTACCTTTTCTCTCGGGGGCGAGCAGTACTTC,CASSSTFSLGGEQYF
NA,TRBV2,NA,TRBJ1-1,TGTGCCAGCGCGCCCGATCTGAACACTGAAGCTTTCTTT,CASAPDLNTEAFF
TRBD1,TRBV5-4,NA,TRBJ1-2,TGTGCCAGCAGAGGGACAGGGACCTATGGCTACACCTTC,CASRGTGTYGYTF
TRBD2,TRBV7-7,once,TRBJ2-1,TGTGCTAGCAGCATAGCGGGGGGTGCCTACAATGAGCAGTTCTTC,CASSIAGGAYNEQFF
TRBD1,TRBV5-1,NA,TRBJ2-7,TGCGCCAGCAGCTTGGCCGGGACAGGGGGATTCGAGCAGTACTTC,CASSLAGTGGFEQYF
TRBD1,TRBV19,NA,TRBJ2-5,TGTGCCAGTAGTATGGACAGGGCAGAGACCCAGTACTTC,CASSMDRAETQYF
NA,TRBV5-5,NA,TRBJ1-2,TGTGCCAGCAGCTTGATAAGGGGCCATGGCTACACCTTC,CASSLIRGHGYTF
TRBD1,TRBV2,NA,TRBJ1-1,TGTGCCAGCAGTCCCCCGGGACAGGGTTTCACTGAAGCTTTCTTT,CASSPPGQGFTEAFF
NA,TRBV7-2,NA,TRBJ2-6,TGTGCCAGCAGCCGCTCTGGGGCCAACGTCCTGACTTTC,CASSRSGANVLTF
NA,TRBV30,NA,TRBJ1-5,TGTGCCTGGAGTGAGGGAGGGATCGGGCTTGGACAGCCCCAGCATTTT,CAWSEGGIGLGQPQHF
NA,TRBV6-6,NA,TRBJ1-1,TGTGCCAGCACCATTGACAGGCTGAACACTGAAGCTTTCTTT,CASTIDRLNTEAFF
NA,TRBV30,once,TRBJ1-5,TGTGCCTGGAGTGTTCCGCGCGGCGGTCAGCCCCAGCATTTT,CAWSVPRGGQPQHF
NA,TRBV7-9,NA,TRBJ2-7,TGTGCCAGCAGGCCGGCGGGTTACGAGCAGTACTTC,CASRPAGYEQYF
NA,TRBV7-9,few,TRBJ2-7,TGTGCCAGCAGCCCGTCCTACGAGCAGTACTTC,CASSPSYEQYF
TRBD1,TRBV6-1,NA,TRBJ2-7,TGTGCCAGCAGTGAACCTTCGGGGACAGACTACGAGCAGTACTTC,CASSEPSGTDYEQYF
TRBD2,TRBV6-1,NA,TRBJ2-5,TGTGCCAGCAGCGGGGGGTGGGAGACCCAGTACTTC,CASSGGWETQYF
NA,TRBV7-2,NA,TRBJ2-7,TGTGCCAGCAGCTTAGGGGCAGGGATGAACGAGCAGTACTTC,CASSLGAGMNEQYF
NA,TRBV12-2,once,TRBJ2-3,TGTGCAAGTCGCCCGGGACTAGCGAGAGCCACAGATACGCAGTATTTT,CASRPGLARATDTQYF
NA,TRBV28,NA,TRBJ1-1,TGTGCCAGCCGGAGCAGGGGTGAAGCTTTCTTT,CASRSRGEAFF
NA,TRBV28,NA,TRBJ1-1,TGTGCCAGCAACAAGAGGCGGGGGACGAACACTGAAGCTTTCTTT,CASNKRRGTNTEAFF
TRBD2,TRBV7-9,NA,TRBJ2-1,TGTGCCAGCAGCTTAGTGCCTAGCGGGACTGATGAGCAGTTCTTC,CASSLVPSGTDEQFF
TRBD1,TRBV2,NA,TRBJ1-4,TGTGCCAGCAGCTTCGACAGGGCAACTAATGAAAAACTGTTTTTT,CASSFDRATNEKLFF
NA,TRBV5-1,NA,TRBJ2-7,TGCGCCAGTACTACCGGATACGAGCAGTACTTC,CASTTGYEQYF
NA,TRBV14,NA,TRBJ1-2,TGTGCCAGCAGCCCCTACATGGCGGGTTCGGGCTTTCGGGATGGCTACACCTTC,CASSPYMAGSGFRDGYTF
NA,TRBV12-2,once,TRBJ2-4,TGTGCAAGTCGCTTTTCCCGGGACAGAAAAAACATTCAGTACTTC,CASRFSRDRKNIQYF
NA,TRBV18,NA,TRBJ1-3,TGTGCCAGCTCACCAACGGGAACCCCGCGATCTGGAAACACCATATATTTT,CASSPTGTPRSGNTIYF
TRBD1,TRBV5-1,NA,TRBJ1-2,TGCGCCAGCAGCCCGGACAGGGTTATCTATGGCTACACCTTC,CASSPDRVIYGYTF
NA,TRBV11-3,NA,TRBJ1-1,TGTGCCAGCAGCCTAGGGGGGGTCATGAACACTGAAGCTTTCTTT,CASSLGGVMNTEAFF
TRBD2,TRBV5-1,NA,TRBJ2-1,TGCGCCAGCAGCTCTCTAGCGGGAGTGAAATATGAGCAGTTCTTC,CASSSLAGVKYEQFF
NA,TRBV6-1,NA,TRBJ2-3,TGTGCCAGCAGTGCCCTCAACCGGGGAGGCACAGATACGCAGTATTTT,CASSALNRGGTDTQYF
TRBD2,TRBV4-2,NA,TRBJ2-7,TGTGCCAGCAGCCAAGATTTGGCGGGAGCTTTTTACGAGCAGTACTTC,CASSQDLAGAFYEQYF
TRBD1,TRBV5-6,few,TRBJ1-5,TGTGCCAGCAGCTTGGGCGGACAGGGGCCCTTGATGCCCCAGCATTTT,CASSLGGQGPLMPQHF
TRBD1,TRBV28,NA,TRBJ2-7,TGTGCCAGCCGACGGGACAGCCGAGTTTACGAGCAGTACTTC,CASRRDSRVYEQYF
NA,TRBV5-1,few,TRBJ1-2,TGCGCCAGCAGCTGGGCGGGACGGCCCAACTATGGCTACACCTTC,CASSWAGRPNYGYTF